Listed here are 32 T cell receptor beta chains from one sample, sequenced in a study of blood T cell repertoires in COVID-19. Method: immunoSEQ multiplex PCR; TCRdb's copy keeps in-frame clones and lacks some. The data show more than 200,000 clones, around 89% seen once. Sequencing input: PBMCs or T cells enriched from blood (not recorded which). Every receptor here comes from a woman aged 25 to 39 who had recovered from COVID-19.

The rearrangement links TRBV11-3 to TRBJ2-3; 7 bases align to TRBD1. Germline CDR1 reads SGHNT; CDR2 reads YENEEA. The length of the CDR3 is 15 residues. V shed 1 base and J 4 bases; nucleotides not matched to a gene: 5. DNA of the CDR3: TGTGCCAGCAGCTTAGGGCAGGGGGAAGCAGATACGCAGTATTTT. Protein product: CASSLGQGEADTQYF.

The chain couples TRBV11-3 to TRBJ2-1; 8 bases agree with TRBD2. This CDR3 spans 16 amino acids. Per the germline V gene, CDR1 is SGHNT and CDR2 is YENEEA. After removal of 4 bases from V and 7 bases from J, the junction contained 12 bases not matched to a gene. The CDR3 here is CASSSRGTSGRNEQFF. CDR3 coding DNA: TGTGCCAGCAGCTCGCGGGGAACTAGCGGACGGAATGAGCAGTTCTTC.

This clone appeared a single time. The CDR3 protein is CASSSRVDYGYTF. The CDR3 DNA is TGTGCCAGCAGCTCCAGGGTCGACTATGGCTACACCTTC. The chain employs TRBV7-9 and TRBJ1-2, with D tentatively TRBD1 (5 bases). CDR1 and CDR2 (germline): SEHNR, FQNEAQ (reference sequence). V was shortened by 4 bases and J by 3 bases, with 9 bases between the two germline ends. The length of the CDR3 is 13 residues.

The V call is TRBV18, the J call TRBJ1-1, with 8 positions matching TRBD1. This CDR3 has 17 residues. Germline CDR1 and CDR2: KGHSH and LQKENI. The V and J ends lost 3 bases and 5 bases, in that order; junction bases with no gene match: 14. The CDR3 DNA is TGTGCCAGCTCACCCCCCGGGCAGGGGGCTTCGAGGACTGAAGCTTTCTTT. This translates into CASSPPGQGASRTEAFF. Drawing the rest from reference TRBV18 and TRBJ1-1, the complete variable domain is NAGVMQNPRHLVRRRGQEARLRCSPMKGHSHVYWYRQLPEEGLKFMVYLQKENIIDESGMPKERFSAEFPKEGPSILRIQQVVRGDSAAYFCASSPPGQGASRTEAFFGQGTRLTVV.

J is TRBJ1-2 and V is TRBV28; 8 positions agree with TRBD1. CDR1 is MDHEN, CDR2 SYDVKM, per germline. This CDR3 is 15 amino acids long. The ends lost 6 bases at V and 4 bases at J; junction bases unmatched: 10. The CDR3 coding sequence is TGTGCCAGCAGGCCTACAGGGGGAGACCTCTATGGCTACACCTTC. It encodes CASRPTGGDLYGYTF.

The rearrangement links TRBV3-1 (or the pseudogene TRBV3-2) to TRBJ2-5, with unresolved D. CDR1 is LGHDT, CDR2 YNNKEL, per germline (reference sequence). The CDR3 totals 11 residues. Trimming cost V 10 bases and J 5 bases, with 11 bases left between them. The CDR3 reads CATAQLETQYF. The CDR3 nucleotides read TGTGCCACTGCCCAGTTGGAGACCCAGTACTTC.

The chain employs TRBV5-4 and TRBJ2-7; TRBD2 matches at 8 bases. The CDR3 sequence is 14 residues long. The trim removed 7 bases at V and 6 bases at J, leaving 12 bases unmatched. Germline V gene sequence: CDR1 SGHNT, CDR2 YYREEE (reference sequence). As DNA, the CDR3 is TGTGCCAGCCAATCGGGGGGGAGCGGGGTCGAGCAGTACTTC. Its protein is CASQSGGSGVEQYF.

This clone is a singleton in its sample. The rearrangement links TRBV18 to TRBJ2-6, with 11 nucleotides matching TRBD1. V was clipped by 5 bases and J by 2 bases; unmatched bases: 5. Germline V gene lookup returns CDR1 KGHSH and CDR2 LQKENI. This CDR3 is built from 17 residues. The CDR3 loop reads CASSGPGQGAGANVLTF. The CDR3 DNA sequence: TGTGCCAGCTCAGGACCGGGACAGGGGGCTGGGGCCAACGTCCTGACTTTC.

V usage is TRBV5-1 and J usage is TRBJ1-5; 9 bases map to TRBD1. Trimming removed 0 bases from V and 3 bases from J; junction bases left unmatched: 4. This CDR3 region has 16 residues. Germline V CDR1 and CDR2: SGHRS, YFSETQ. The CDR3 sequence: CASSLGTGDVNQPQHF. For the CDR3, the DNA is TGCGCCAGCAGCTTGGGGACAGGGGACGTCAATCAGCCCCAGCATTTT.

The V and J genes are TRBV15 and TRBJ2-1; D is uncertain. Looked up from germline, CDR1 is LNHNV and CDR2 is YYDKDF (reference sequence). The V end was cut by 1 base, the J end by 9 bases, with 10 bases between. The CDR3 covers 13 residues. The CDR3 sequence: CATSRGISSEQFF. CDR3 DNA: TGTGCCACCAGCAGAGGAATAAGTAGTGAGCAGTTCTTC.

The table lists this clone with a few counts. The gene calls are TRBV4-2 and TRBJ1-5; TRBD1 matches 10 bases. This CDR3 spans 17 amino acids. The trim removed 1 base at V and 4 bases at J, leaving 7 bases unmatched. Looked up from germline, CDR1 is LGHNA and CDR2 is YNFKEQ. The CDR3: CASSQGSRQGANQPQHF. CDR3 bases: TGTGCCAGCAGCCAAGGAAGCAGACAGGGGGCTAATCAGCCCCAGCATTTT.

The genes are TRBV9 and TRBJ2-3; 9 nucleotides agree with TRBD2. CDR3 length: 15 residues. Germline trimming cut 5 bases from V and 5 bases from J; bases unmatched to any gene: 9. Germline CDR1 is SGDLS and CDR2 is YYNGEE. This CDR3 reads CASSVSGSEGDTQYF. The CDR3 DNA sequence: TGTGCCAGCAGTGTTAGCGGGAGTGAGGGAGATACGCAGTATTTT.

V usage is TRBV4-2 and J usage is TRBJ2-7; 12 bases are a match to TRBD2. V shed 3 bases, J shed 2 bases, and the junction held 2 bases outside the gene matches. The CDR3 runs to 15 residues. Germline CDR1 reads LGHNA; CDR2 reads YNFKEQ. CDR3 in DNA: TGTGCCAGCAGCCACCGACTAGCGGGAGCCTACGAGCAGTACTTC. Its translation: CASSHRLAGAYEQYF.

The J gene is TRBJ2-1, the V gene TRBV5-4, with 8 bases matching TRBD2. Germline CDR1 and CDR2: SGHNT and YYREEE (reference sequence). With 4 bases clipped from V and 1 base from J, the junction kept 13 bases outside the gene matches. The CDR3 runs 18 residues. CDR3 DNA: TGTGCCAGCAGCCAGAAAGGTGGCGGGAGGAGGTCCTACAATGAGCAGTTCTTC. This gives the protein CASSQKGGGRRSYNEQFF. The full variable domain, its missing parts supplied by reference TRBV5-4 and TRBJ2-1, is ETGVTQSPTHLIKTRGQQVTLRCSSQSGHNTVSWYQQALGQGPQFIFQYYREEENGRGNFPPRFSGLQFPNYSSELNVNALELDDSALYLCASSQKGGGRRSYNEQFFGPGTRLTVL.

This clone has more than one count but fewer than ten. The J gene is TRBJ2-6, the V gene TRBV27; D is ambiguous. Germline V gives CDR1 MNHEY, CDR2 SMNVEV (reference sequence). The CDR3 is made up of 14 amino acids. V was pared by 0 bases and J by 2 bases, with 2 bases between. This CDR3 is CASSLSTGANVLTF. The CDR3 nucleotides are TGTGCCAGCAGTTTATCTACTGGGGCCAACGTCCTGACTTTC.

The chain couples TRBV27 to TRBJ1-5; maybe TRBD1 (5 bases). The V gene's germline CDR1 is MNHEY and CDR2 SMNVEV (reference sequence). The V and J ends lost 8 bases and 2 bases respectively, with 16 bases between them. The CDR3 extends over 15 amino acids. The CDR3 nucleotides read TGTGCCAGCGGGGAGGGCCCGGGGGGCAATCAGCCCCAGCATTTT. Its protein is CASGEGPGGNQPQHF.

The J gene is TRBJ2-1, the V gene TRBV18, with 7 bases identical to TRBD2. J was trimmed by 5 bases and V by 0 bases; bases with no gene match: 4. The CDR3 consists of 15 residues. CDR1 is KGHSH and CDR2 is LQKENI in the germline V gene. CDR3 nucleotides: TGTGCCAGCTCACCACCGGCGGGAGCTGACAATGAGCAGTTCTTC. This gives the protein CASSPPAGADNEQFF. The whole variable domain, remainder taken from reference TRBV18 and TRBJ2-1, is NAGVMQNPRHLVRRRGQEARLRCSPMKGHSHVYWYRQLPEEGLKFMVYLQKENIIDESGMPKERFSAEFPKEGPSILRIQQVVRGDSAAYFCASSPPAGADNEQFFGPGTRLTVL.

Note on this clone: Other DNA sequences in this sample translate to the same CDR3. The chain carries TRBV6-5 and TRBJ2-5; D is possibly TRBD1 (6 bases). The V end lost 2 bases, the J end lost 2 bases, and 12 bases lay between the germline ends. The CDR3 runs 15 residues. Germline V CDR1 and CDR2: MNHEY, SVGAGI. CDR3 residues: CASSYGQGRQETQYF. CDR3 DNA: TGTGCCAGCAGTTACGGGCAGGGGAGACAAGAGACCCAGTACTTC.

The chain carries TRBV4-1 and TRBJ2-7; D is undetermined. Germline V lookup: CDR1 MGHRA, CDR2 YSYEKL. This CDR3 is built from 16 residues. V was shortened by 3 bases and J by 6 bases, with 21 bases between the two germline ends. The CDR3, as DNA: TGCGCCAGCAGCCATGTTAAGCATCCTGATTACTGCGAGCAGTACTTC. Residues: CASSHVKHPDYCEQYF.

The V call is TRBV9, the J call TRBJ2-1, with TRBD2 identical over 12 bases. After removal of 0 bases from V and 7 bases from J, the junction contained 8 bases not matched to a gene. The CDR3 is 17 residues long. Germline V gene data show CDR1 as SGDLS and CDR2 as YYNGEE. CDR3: CASSVAASGRAENEQFF. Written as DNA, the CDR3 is TGTGCCAGCAGCGTAGCGGCTAGCGGGAGGGCCGAGAATGAGCAGTTCTTC.

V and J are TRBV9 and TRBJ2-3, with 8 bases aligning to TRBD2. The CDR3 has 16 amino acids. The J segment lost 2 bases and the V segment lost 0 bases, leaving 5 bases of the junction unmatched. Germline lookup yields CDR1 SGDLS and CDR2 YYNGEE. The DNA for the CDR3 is TGTGCCAGCAGCGTAGGGGTAGCGGGATCCACAGATACGCAGTATTTT. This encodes CASSVGVAGSTDTQYF.

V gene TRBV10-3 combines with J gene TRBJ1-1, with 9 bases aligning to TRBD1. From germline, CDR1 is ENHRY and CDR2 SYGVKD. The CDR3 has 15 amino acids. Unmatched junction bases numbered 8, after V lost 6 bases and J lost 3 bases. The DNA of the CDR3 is TGTGCCATCAGACGACAGGGGGAGGGGGACACTGAAGCTTTCTTT. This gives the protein CAIRRQGEGDTEAFF.

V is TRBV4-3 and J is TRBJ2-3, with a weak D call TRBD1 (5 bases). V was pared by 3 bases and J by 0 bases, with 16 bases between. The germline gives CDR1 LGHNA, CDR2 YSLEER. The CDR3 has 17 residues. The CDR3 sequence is CASSHIQSGWSTDTQYF. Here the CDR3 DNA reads TGCGCCAGCAGCCACATACAGTCAGGGTGGAGCACAGATACGCAGTATTTT.

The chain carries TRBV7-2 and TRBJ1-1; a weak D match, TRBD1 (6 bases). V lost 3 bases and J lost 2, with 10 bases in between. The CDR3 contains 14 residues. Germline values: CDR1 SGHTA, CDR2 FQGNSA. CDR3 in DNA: TGTGCCAGCAGCTTCCAGGGGAGTAACACTGAAGCTTTCTTT. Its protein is CASSFQGSNTEAFF. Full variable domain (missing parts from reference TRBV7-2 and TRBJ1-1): GAGVSQSPSNKVTEKGKDVELRCDPISGHTALYWYRQSLGQGLEFLIYFQGNSAPDKSGLPSDRFSAERTGGSVSTLTIQRTQQEDSAVYLCASSFQGSNTEAFFGQGTRLTVV.

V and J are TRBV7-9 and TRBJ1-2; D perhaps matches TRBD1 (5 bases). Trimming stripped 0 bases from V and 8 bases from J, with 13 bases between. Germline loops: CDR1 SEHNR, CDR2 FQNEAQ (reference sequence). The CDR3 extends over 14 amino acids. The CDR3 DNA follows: TGTGCCAGCAGCTTAGCAGGGGAGGTTTCGGGCTACACCTTC. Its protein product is CASSLAGEVSGYTF.

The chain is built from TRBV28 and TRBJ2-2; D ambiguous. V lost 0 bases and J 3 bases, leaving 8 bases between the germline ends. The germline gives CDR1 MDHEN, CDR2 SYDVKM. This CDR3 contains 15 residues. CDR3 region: CASSLWAEDTGELFF. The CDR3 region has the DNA TGTGCCAGCAGTTTATGGGCAGAAGACACCGGGGAGCTGTTTTTT.

CDR3 sequence: CASSLRAGPLNEQFF. The CDR3 DNA is TGTGCCAGCAGTTTAAGAGCGGGACCCCTCAATGAGCAGTTCTTC. The V gene is TRBV28, the J gene TRBJ2-1; TRBD2 agrees at 7 bases. V lost 2 bases and J lost 6; bases outside the gene matches: 7. The CDR3 is 15 amino acids. Germline CDR1 MDHEN, CDR2 SYDVKM.

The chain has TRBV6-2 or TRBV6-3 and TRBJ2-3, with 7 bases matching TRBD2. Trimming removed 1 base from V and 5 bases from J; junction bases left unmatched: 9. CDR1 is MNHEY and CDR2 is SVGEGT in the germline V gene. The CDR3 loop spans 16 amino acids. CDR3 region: CASSYWASGGRDTQYF. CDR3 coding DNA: TGTGCCAGCAGTTACTGGGCTAGCGGTGGAAGAGATACGCAGTATTTT.

The CDR3 nucleotides read TGTGCCAGCAGTTTCTCGGACAGATACCTCTATGGCTACACCTTC. It is translated as CASSFSDRYLYGYTF. The chain has TRBV28 and TRBJ1-2; D might be TRBD1 (6 bases). Germline V gene data show CDR1 as MDHEN and CDR2 as SYDVKM. CDR3 length: 15 residues. V lost 3 bases to trimming and J lost 4 bases, with 15 bases between them.

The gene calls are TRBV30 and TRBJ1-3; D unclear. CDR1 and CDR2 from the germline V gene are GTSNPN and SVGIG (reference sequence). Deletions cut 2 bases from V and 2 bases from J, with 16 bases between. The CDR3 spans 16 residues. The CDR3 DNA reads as TGTGCCTGGAGTTCCCCCCCGACGGGAACTGGAAACACCATATATTTT. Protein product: CAWSSPPTGTGNTIYF. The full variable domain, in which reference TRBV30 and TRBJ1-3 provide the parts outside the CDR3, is SQTIHQWPATLVQPVGSPLSLECTVEGTSNPNLYWYRQAAGRGLQLLFYSVGIGQISSEVPQNLSASRPQDRQFILSSKKLLLSDSGFYLCAWSSPPTGTGNTIYFGEGSWLTVV.

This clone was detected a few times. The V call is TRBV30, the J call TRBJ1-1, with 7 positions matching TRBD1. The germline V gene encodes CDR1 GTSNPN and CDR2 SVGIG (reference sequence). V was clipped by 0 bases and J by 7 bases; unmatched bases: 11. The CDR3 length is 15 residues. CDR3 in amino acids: CAWSVQGLDGGEAFF. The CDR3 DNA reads TGTGCCTGGAGTGTACAGGGGCTGGACGGCGGTGAAGCTTTCTTT.

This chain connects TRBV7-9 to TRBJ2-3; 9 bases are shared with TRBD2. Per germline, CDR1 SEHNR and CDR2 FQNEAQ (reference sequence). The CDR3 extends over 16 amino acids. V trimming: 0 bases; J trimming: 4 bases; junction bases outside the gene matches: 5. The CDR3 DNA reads TGTGCCAGCAGCTTAGCGCTGGCGGGAGGGCCAGATACGCAGTATTTT. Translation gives CASSLALAGGPDTQYF.